Given below is one T cell receptor (beta chain) in context. Losses at the gene ends were 4 bases for V and 7 bases for J; bases not matched to a gene: 8. Germline V lookup: CDR1 MNHNY, CDR2 SVGAGI (reference sequence). The length of the CDR3 is 15 residues. The data belong to a study of OX40 agonist ivuxolimab in advanced cancers. Clones were read by immunoSEQ multiplex PCR, and TCRdb kept only the in-frame ones, dropping some. The data hold some 150,000 clones, with approximately 90% observed a single time. Sample: CD4+ or CD8+ T cells sorted from blood, taken in a trial of the OX40 agonist ivuxolimab. This chain joins TRBV6-6 and TRBJ2-1, with 9 positions matching TRBD2. The TCR was taken from an adult with an advanced solid tumor such as melanoma, head and neck, liver or kidney cancer. DNA for the CDR3: TGTGCCAGCAGTTTCCTGACTAGCGGAAGTAATGAGCAGTTCTTC. Translated, it gives CASSFLTSGSNEQFF.